The present entry profiles one T cell receptor (beta chain) with its context. This entry belongs to a study of blood T cell repertoires in COVID-19. Study information: From the United States, Italy and Spain came samples of acute and convalescent COVID-19. The cDNA or gDNA used as material had been derived from T cells, B-cell-depleted T cells, or PBMCs.

The germline gives CDR1 DFQATT, CDR2 SNEGSKA (reference sequence). The length of the CDR3 is 14 residues. V lost 3 bases to trimming and J lost 1 base; unmatched junction nucleotides: 5. Per the original data handling: Counts of nucleated cells, estimated from reference gene primer amplification, were obtained. Libraries were prepared by immunoSEQ multiplex PCR; TCRdb keeps only in-frame clonotypes and omits some of them. That table gives V, J and clone size, and the DNA gave D and trimming. The sample contains roughly 200,000 clones, about 85% of which appear only once. The source is a woman aged 18-35 years who had recovered from COVID-19. Sequences were obtained from peripheral blood. The chain combines TRBV20-1 with TRBJ2-7, with 8 positions matching TRBD1. Written as DNA, the CDR3 is TGCAGTGCTAGTCCGGACAGGGTATCCTACGAGCAGTACTTC. This sequence encodes CSASPDRVSYEQYF.